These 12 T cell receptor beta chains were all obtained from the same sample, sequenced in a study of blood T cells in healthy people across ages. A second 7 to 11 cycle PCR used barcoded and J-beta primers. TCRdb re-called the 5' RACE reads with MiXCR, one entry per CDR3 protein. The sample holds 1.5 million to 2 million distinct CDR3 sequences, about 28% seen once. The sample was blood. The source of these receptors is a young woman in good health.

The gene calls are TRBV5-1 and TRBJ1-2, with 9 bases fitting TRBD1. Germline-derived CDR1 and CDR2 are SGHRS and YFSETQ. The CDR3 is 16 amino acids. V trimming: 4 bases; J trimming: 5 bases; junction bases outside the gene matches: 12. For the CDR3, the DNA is TGCGCCAGCAGCGGACGGACAGGGGATCGCTTTTATGGCTACACCTTC. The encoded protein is CASSGRTGDRFYGYTF.

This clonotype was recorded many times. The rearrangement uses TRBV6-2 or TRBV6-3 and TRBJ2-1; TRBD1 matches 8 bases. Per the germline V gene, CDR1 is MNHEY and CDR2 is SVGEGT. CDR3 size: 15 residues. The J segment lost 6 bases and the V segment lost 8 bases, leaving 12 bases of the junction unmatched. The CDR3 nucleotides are TGTGCCAGCGGTCCCCGGGACAGGAATGCCAATGAGCAGTTCTTC. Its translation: CASGPRDRNANEQFF.

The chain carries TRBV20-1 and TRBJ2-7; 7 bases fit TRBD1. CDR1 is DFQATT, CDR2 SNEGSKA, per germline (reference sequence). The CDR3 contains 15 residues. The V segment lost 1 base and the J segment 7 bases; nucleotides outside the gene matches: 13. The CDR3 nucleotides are TGCAGTGCTAGAGGTGGGACAGTCTCATCGGGGGAGCAGTACTTC. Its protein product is CSARGGTVSSGEQYF.

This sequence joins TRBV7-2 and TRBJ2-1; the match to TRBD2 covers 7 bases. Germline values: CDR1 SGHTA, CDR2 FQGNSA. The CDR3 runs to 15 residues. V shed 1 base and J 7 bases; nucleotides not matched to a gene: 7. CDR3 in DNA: TGTGCCAGCAGCTTAGAGGGCGGGAGATGGAATGAGCAGTTCTTC. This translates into CASSLEGGRWNEQFF. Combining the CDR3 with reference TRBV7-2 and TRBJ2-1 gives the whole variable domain GAGVSQSPSNKVTEKGKDVELRCDPISGHTALYWYRQSLGQGLEFLIYFQGNSAPDKSGLPSDRFSAERTGGSVSTLTIQRTQQEDSAVYLCASSLEGGRWNEQFFGPGTRLTVL.

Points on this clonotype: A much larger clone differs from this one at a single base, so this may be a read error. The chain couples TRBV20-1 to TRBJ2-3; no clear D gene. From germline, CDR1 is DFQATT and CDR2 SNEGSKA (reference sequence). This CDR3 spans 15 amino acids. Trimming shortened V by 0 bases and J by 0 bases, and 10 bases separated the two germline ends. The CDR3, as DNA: TGCAGTGCTAGAGAGGCTGGGCTAAGCACAGATACGCAGTATTTT. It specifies CSAREAGLSTDTQYF.

The CDR3 region is CSATRQGGEAFF. In DNA, the CDR3 is TGCAGTGCTACACGACAGGGGGGGGAAGCTTTCTTT. The chain has TRBV20-1 and TRBJ1-1; 9 bases are a match to TRBD1. Losses at the gene ends were 4 bases for V and 8 bases for J; bases not matched to a gene: 5. Germline-derived CDR1 and CDR2 are DFQATT and SNEGSKA (reference sequence). The CDR3 contains 12 residues.

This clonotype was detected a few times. CDR3 protein: CASSSRRILSYEQYF. CDR3 sequence (DNA): TGTGCCAGCAGCTCCCGACGTATTCTTAGTTACGAGCAGTACTTC. The chain couples TRBV13 to TRBJ2-7; D is unresolved. Germline loops: CDR1 PRHDT, CDR2 FYEKMQ (reference sequence). This CDR3 spans 15 amino acids. V dropped 4 bases and J dropped 4 bases, with 17 bases sitting between them.

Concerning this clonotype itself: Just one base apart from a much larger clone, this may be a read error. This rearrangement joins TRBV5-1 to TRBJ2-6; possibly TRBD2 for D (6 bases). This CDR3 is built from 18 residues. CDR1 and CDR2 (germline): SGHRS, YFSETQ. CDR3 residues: CASSDPGRTISGANVRTF. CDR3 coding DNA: TGCGCCAGCAGCGACCCGGGACGGACTATCTCTGGGGCCAACGTCCGGACTTTC.

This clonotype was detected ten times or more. In DNA form, the CDR3 reads TGTGCCAGCAGCTCGTTGAGTTACTCTGGGGCCAACGTCCTGACTTTC. The encoded protein is CASSSLSYSGANVLTF. The J gene is TRBJ2-6, the V gene TRBV5-5; D is uncertain. Germline CDR1 SGHKS, CDR2 YYEKEE (reference sequence). Deletions cut 3 bases from V and 0 bases from J, with 10 bases between. This CDR3 has 16 amino acids.

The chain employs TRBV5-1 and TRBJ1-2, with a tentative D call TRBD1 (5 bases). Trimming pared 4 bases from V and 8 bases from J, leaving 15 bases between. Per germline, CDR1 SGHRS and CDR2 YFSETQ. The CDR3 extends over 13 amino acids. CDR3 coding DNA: TGCGCCAGCAGCGTGCAGGGTCTGGACGGCTACACCTTC. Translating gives CASSVQGLDGYTF.

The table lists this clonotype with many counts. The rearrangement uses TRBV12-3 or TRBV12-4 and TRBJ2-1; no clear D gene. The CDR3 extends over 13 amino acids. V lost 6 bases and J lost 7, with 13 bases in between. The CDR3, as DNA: TGTGCCAGCAGCCTAACCCAAAGTAATGAGCAGTTCTTC. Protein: CASSLTQSNEQFF.

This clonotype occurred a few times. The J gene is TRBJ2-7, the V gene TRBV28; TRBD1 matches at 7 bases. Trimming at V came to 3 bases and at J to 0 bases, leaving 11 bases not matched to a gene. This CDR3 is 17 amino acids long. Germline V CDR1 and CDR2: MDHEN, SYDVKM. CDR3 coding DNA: TGTGCCAGCAGTTTTTCTAGACAGGGAATCCGCTCCTACGAGCAGTACTTC. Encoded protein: CASSFSRQGIRSYEQYF.